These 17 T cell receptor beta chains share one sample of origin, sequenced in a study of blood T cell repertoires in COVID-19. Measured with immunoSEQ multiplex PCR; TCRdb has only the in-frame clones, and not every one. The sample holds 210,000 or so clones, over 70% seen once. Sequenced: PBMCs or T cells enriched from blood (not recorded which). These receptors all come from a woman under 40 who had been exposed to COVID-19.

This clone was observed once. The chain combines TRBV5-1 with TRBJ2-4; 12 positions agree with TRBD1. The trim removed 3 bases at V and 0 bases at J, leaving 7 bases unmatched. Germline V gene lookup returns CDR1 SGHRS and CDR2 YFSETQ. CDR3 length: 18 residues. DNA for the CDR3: TGCGCCAGCAGCTCAGGAGGGGACAGGGGGCTAGCCAAAAACATTCAGTACTTC. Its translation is CASSSGGDRGLAKNIQYF.

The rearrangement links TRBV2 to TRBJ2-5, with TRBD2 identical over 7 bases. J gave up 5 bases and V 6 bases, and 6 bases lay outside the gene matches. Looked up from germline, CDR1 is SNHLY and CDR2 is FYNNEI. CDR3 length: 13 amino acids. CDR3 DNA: TGTGCCAGCAGCCCTAGCGGTGACGAGACCCAGTACTTC. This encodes CASSPSGDETQYF. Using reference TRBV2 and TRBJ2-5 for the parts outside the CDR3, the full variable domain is EPEVTQTPSHQVTQMGQEVILRCVPISNHLYFYWYRQILGQKVEFLVSFYNNEISEKSEIFDDQFSVERPDGSNFTLKIRSTKLEDSAMYFCASSPSGDETQYFGPGTRLLVL.

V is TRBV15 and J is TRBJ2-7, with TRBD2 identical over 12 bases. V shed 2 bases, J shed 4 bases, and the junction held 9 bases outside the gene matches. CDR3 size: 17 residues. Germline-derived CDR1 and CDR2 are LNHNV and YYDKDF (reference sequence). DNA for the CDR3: TGTGCCACCAGCAGACCCTCGACTAGCGGGAGAAATTACGAGCAGTACTTC. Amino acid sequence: CATSRPSTSGRNYEQYF.

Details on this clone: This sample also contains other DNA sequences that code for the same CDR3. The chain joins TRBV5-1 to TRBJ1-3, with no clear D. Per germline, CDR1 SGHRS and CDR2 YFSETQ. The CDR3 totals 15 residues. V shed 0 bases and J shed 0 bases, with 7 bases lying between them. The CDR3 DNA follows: TGCGCCAGCAGCTTGGATGGCAGCTCTGGAAACACCATATATTTT. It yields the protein CASSLDGSSGNTIYF.

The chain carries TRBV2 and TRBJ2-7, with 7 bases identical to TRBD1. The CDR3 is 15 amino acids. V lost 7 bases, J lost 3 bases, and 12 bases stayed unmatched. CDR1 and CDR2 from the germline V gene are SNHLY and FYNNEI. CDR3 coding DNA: TGTGCCAGCAATTCCAAACAGGGGTCATACTACGAGCAGTACTTC. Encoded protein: CASNSKQGSYYEQYF.

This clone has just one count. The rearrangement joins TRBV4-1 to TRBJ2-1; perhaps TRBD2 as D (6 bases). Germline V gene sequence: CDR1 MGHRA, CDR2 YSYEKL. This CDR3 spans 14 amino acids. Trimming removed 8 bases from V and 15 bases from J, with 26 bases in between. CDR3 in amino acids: CASHKPGAGEALFF. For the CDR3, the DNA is TGCGCCAGCCACAAGCCGGGAGCTGGGGAAGCTCTGTTCTTC.

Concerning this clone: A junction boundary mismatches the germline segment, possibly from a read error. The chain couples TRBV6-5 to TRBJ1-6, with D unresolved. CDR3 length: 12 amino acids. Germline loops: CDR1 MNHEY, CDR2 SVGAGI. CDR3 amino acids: CASGYINSPLHF. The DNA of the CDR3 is TGTGCCAGCGGTTATATTAATTCACCCCTCCACTTT.

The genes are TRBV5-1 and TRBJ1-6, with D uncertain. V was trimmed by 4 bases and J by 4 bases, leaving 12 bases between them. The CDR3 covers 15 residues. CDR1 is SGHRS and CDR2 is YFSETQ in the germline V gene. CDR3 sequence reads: CASSEGLSYNSPLHF. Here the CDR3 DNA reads TGCGCCAGCAGCGAGGGTCTGAGTTATAATTCACCCCTCCACTTT.

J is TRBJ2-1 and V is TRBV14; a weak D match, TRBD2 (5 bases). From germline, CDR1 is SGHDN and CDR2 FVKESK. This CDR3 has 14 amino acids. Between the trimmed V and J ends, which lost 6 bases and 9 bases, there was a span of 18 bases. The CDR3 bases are TGTGCCAGCAGGCATGGACTGGAGATGGGTGAGCAGTTCTTC. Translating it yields CASRHGLEMGEQFF.

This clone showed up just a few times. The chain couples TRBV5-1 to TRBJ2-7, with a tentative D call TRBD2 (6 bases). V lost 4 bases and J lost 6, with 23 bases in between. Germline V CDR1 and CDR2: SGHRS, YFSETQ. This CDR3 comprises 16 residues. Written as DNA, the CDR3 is TGCGCCAGCAGCCCTTCTTGGGCGGGAAATTGGGGCGAGCAGTACTTC. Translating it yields CASSPSWAGNWGEQYF.

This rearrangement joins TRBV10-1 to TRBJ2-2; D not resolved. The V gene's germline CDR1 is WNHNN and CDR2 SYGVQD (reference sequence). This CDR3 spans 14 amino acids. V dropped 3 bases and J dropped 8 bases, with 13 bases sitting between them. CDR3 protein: CASSDAWPSGELFF. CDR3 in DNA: TGCGCCAGCAGTGACGCTTGGCCCTCGGGGGAGCTGTTTTTT.

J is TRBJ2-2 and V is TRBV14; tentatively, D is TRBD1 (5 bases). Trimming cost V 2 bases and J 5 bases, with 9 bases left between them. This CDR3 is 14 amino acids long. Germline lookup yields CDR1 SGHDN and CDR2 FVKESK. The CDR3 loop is CASSQRTQTGELFF. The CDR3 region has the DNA TGTGCCAGCAGCCAACGGACACAAACCGGGGAGCTGTTTTTT.

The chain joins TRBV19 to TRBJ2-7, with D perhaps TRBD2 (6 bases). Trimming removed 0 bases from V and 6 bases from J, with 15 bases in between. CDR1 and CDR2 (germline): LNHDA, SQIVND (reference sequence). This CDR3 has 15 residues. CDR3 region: CASSIEMGLPPEQYF. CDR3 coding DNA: TGTGCCAGTAGTATAGAAATGGGACTGCCGCCCGAGCAGTACTTC.

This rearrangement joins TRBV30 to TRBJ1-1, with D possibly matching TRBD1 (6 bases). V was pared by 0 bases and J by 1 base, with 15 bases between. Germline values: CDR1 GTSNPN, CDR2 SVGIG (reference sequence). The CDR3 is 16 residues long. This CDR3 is CAWSVHMGTPNTEAFF. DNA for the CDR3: TGTGCCTGGAGTGTACATATGGGGACACCGAACACTGAAGCTTTCTTT.

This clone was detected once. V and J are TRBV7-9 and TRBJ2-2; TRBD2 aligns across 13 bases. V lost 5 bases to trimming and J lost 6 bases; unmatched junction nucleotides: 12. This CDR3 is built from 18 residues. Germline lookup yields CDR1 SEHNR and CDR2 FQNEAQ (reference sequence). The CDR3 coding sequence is TGTGCCAGCAGCCTAAGCACCGGACTAGCGGGAGCCGCCGGGGAGCTGTTTTTT. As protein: CASSLSTGLAGAAGELFF. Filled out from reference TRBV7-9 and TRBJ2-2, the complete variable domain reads DTGVSQNPRHKITKRGQNVTFRCDPISEHNRLYWYRQTLGQGPEFLTYFQNEAQLEKSRLLSDRFSAERPKGSFSTLEIQRTEQGDSAMYLCASSLSTGLAGAAGELFFGEGSRLTVL.

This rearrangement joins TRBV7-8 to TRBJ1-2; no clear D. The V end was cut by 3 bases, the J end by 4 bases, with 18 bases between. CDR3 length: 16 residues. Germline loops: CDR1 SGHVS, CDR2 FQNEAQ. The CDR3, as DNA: TGTGCCAGCAGCTTGGGGAGTCGACCCAGCAGCTATGGCTACACCTTC. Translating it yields CASSLGSRPSSYGYTF.

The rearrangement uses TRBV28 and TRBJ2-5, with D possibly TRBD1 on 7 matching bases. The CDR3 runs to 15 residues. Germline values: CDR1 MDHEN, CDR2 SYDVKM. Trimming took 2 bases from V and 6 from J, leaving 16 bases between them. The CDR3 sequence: CASSLTGASAQTQYF. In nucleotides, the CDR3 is TGTGCCAGCAGTTTAACAGGGGCTAGCGCCCAGACCCAGTACTTC.